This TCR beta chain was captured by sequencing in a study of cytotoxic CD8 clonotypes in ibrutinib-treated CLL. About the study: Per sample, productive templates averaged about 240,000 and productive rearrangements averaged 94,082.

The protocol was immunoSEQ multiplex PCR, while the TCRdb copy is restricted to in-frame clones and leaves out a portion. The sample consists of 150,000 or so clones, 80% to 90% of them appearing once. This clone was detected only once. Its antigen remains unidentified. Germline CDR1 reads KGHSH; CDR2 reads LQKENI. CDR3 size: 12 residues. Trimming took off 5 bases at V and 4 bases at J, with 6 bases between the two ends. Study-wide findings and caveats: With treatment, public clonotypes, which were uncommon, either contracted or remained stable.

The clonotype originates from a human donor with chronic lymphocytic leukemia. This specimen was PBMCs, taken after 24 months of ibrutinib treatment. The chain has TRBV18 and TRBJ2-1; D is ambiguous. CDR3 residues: CASSGEYNEQFF. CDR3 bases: TGTGCCAGCTCAGGGGAATACAATGAGCAGTTCTTC.